This T cell receptor beta chain appears in the sequencing data of a study of blood T cell repertoires in COVID-19. The table lists this clone with a few counts. Sequenced by immunoSEQ multiplex PCR; TCRdb stores in-frame clones only, minus some. The sample shows some 45,000 clones, about 76% of them seen only once. The length of the CDR3 is 15 residues. Germline V lookup: CDR1 SGHRS, CDR2 YFSETQ. V lost 1 base to trimming and J lost 6 bases, with 11 bases between them. The sequenced sample consisted of peripheral blood. The sequence was obtained from a man aged 65 to 79 with active or convalescent COVID-19. The V gene is TRBV5-1, the J gene TRBJ1-6; D is unresolved. CDR3: CASSLQPGSNSPLHF. The DNA for the CDR3 is TGCGCCAGCAGCTTGCAACCCGGGAGTAATTCACCCCTCCACTTT.